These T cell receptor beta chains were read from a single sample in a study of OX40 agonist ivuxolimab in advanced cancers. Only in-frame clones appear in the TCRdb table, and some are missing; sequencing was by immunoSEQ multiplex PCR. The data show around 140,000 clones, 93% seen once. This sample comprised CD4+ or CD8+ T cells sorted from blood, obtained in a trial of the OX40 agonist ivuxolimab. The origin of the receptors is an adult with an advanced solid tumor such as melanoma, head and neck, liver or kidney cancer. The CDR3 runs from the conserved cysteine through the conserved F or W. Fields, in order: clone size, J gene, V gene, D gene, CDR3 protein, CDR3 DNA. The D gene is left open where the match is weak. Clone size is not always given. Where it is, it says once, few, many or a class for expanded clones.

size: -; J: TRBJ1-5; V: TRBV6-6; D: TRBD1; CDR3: CASGSGQGGQPQHF; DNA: TGTGCCAGCGGCTCGGGACAGGGAGGTCAGCCCCAGCATTTT
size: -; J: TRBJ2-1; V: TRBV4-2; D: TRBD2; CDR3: CASSQDAGGEQFF; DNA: TGTGCCAGCAGCCAAGATGCGGGAGGTGAGCAGTTCTTC
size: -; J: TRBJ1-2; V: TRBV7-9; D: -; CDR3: CASSATRREGGYGYTF; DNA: TGTGCCAGCAGCGCAACCCGACGTGAGGGGGGGTATGGCTACACCTTC
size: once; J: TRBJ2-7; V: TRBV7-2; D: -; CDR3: CASSLGGSSGTYEQYF; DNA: TGTGCCAGCAGCTTGGGTGGGAGTAGCGGTACCTACGAGCAGTACTTC
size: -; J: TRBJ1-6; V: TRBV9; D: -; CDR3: CASSVVPGSYNSPLHF; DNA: TGTGCCAGCAGCGTAGTTCCGGGGTCCTATAATTCACCCCTCCACTTT
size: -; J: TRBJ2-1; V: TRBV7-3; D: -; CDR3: CASSSWRQSEQFF; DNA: TGTGCCAGCAGCTCATGGCGACAGAGTGAGCAGTTCTTC
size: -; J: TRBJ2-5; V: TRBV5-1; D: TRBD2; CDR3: CASSRKPGGAGGPGQETQYF; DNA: TGCGCCAGCAGCAGGAAGCCAGGCGGCGCGGGGGGGCCGGGGCAAGAGACCCAGTACTTC
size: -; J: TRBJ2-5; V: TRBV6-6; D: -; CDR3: CASSYGRSLKETQYF; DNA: TGTGCCAGCAGTTATGGTCGGAGCCTAAAAGAGACCCAGTACTTC
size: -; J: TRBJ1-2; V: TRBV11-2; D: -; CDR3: CASSLDRQDYYGYTF; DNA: TGTGCCAGCAGCTTAGATCGGCAGGACTACTATGGCTACACCTTC
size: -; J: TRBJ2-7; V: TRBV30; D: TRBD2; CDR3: CAWRFGEGGGYEQYF; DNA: TGTGCCTGGAGATTCGGGGAGGGCGGGGGATACGAGCAGTACTTC
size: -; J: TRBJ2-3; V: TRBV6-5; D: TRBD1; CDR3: CASSYRGTGRSDTQYF; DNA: TGTGCCAGCAGTTACCGAGGGACAGGGAGGTCAGATACGCAGTATTTT
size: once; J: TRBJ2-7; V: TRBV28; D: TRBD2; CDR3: CASSSGGGGSYEQYF; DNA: TGTGCCAGCAGTTCCGGGGGGGGAGGGTCCTACGAGCAGTACTTC
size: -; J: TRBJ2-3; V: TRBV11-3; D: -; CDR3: CASSLGQGSTDTQYF; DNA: TGTGCCAGCAGCCTTGGGCAGGGTAGCACAGATACGCAGTATTTT
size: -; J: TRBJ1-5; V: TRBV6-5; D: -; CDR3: CASSEQYNQPQHF; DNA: TGTGCCAGCAGTGAACAGTACAATCAGCCCCAGCATTTT
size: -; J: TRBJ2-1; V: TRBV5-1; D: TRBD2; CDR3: CASNRLAGYNEQFF; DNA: TGCGCCAGCAATCGACTAGCGGGGTACAATGAGCAGTTCTTC
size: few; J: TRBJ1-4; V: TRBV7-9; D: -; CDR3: CASSLRAAGEKLFF; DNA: TGTGCCAGCAGCTTAAGGGCGGCGGGTGAAAAACTGTTTTTT
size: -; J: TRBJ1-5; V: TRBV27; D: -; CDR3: CASSLSGVVQPQHF; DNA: TGTGCCAGCAGTTTATCGGGGGTTGTTCAGCCCCAGCATTTT
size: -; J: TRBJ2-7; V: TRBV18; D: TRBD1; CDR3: CASSPGQAASYEQYF; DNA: TGTGCCAGCTCACCAGGACAGGCAGCATCCTACGAGCAGTACTTC
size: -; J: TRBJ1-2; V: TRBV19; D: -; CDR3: CASNPWGDYGYTF; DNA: TGTGCCAGTAACCCCTGGGGGGACTATGGCTACACCTTC
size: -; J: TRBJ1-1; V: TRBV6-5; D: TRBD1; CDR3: CASSTRQAQGTEAFF; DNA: TGTGCCAGCAGTACTCGACAGGCACAGGGGACTGAAGCTTTCTTT
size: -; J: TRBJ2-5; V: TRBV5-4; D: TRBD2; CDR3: CASSLAGTGTSGGQYF; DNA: TGTGCCAGCAGCTTGGCGGGTACCGGGACTAGCGGAGGGCAGTACTTC
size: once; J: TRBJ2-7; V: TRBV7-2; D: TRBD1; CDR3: CASSPGTGSPYEQYF; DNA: TGTGCCAGCAGCCCCGGGACAGGAAGTCCCTACGAGCAGTACTTC
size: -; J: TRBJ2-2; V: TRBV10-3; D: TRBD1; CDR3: CAISGAGGTGELFF; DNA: TGTGCCATCAGTGGGGCAGGGGGCACCGGGGAGCTGTTTTTT
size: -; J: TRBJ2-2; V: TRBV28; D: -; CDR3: CASKSTGELFF; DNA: TGTGCCAGCAAAAGCACCGGGGAGCTGTTTTTT
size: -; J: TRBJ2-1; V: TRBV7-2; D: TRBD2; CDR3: CASSLGSSGINEQFF; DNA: TGTGCCAGCAGCTTAGGGTCTAGCGGGATCAATGAGCAGTTCTTC
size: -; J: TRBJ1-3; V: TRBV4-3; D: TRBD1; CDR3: CASSQFGTASGNTIYF; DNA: TGCGCCAGCAGCCAATTCGGGACAGCTTCTGGAAACACCATATATTTT
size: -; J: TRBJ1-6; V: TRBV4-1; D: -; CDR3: CASSQKMDSPLHF; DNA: TGCGCCAGCAGCCAAAAAATGGATTCACCCCTCCACTTT
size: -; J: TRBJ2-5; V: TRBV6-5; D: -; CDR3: CASSYSFRETQYF; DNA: TGTGCCAGCAGTTACTCGTTTAGGGAGACCCAGTACTTC
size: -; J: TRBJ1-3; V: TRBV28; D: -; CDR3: CASTRRTAGGNTIYF; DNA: TGTGCCAGCACCCGAAGGACGGCAGGGGGAAACACCATATATTTT
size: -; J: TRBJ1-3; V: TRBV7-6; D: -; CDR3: CASSLVSGSGNTIYF; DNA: TGTGCCAGCAGCTTAGTATCAGGGTCTGGAAACACCATATATTTT
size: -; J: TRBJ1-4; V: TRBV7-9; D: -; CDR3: CASSLRGTNEKLFF; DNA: TGTGCCAGCAGCTTACGGGGAACTAATGAAAAACTGTTTTTT
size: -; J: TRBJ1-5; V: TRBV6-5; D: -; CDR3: CASSYPIWHF; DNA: TGTGCCAGCAGTTACCCGATTTGGCATTTT
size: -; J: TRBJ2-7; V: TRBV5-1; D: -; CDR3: CASSLLQGSSGEQYF; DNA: TGCGCCAGCAGCTTACTCCAGGGGTCCTCGGGCGAGCAGTACTTC
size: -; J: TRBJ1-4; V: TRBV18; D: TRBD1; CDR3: CASSPGTGVEKLFF; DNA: TGTGCCAGCTCACCCGGGACAGGGGTGGAAAAACTGTTTTTT
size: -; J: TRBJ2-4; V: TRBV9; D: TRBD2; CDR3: CASSSSPSGIAKNIQYF; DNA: TGTGCCAGCAGCTCCTCACCTAGCGGGATAGCCAAAAACATTCAGTACTTC
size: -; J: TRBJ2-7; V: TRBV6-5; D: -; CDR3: CASSYRAGGSVGQYF; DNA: TGTGCCAGCAGTTACCGGGCCGGAGGTAGCGTGGGGCAGTACTTC
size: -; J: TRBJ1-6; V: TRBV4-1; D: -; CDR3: CAAGLLSNSPLHF; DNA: TGCGCCGCGGGCCTTTTATCTAATTCACCCCTCCACTTT